This entry features one TCR beta chain sequence. The data are from a study of CD8+ T cells in alopecia areata. The germline V and J ends were trimmed by 5 bases and 7 bases, with 12 bases remaining between them. The germline V gene encodes CDR1 MNHEY and CDR2 SVGAGI. CDR3 length: 13 amino acids. Extracted RNA was reverse transcribed into cDNA, the sequencing template. Repertoires were generated with immunoSEQ multiplex PCR, while TCRdb's copy carries only in-frame clones and drops some. The sample holds 150,000 or so clones, 87% seen once. The specimen comprised CD8+ T cells sorted from blood, sampled at week 0. The rearrangement uses TRBV6-5 and TRBJ2-1; no reliable D call. The sequence was obtained from a human donor with alopecia areata. The CDR3 reads CASSPGPRNEQFF. CDR3 nucleotides: TGTGCCAGCAGTCCCGGGCCGAGGAATGAGCAGTTCTTC.